This T cell receptor (beta chain) was recovered during a study of blood T cells in healthy people across ages. The germline CDR1 and CDR2 sequences are SGDLS and YYNGEE. The CDR3 sequence is 14 residues long. Trimming stripped 6 bases from V and 0 bases from J, with 10 bases between. Alongside a J-beta primer mix, a sample-barcoded 5' primer served in a second PCR lasting 7 to 11 cycles. Every sample produced at least 3 million CDR3-containing paired-end reads. TCRdb called the 5' RACE reads again in MiXCR, with one record for every CDR3 protein. Of 500,000 to 600,000 distinct CDR3 sequences detected, roughly 28% appear once; the ten largest clones hold roughly 18%.

The rearrangement joins TRBV9 to TRBJ2-1, with D unclear. Specimen: blood. The origin of this receptor is a woman in her 70s in good health. CDR3 DNA: TGTGCCAGCATCCTTTCTAGCTCCTACAATGAGCAGTTCTTC. Translating gives CASILSSSYNEQFF.